The text below deals with one T cell receptor beta chain. No antigen is known for it. CDR1 KGHSY and CDR2 FQNENV come from the germline V gene. The CDR3 length is 15 residues. The junction had 3 bases not matched to a gene; V was cut back by 3 bases and J by 2 bases. The investigators amplified TCR beta CDR3 regions from RNA transcripts. The TCR CDR3 was amplified in a first-round RT-PCR using the HTBI primer set. One entry per CDR3 protein, called by TCRdb with MiXCR from the multiplex PCR reads. The table has about 520,000 distinct CDR3 sequences, roughly 24% seen once. The record originates from a study of T cells in Graves' hyperthyroidism and ophthalmopathy. Study results and limitations: Blood also held most thyroid clonotypes expanded beyond 0.001.

V usage is TRBV16 and J usage is TRBJ1-4; 7 nucleotides align to TRBD1. This receptor was taken from a woman aged 30 to 39 with Graves' ophthalmopathy. Material: blood. CDR3 region: CASSQTGSTNEKLFF. In DNA, the CDR3 is TGTGCCAGCAGCCAGACAGGGTCCACTAATGAAAAACTGTTTTTT.